One sample yielded the 27 T cell receptor beta chains listed below, sequenced in a study of PD-1 blockade in classical Hodgkin lymphoma. All patients experienced relapse after autologous stem cell transplantation, and brentuximab vedotin exposure was variable. Profiling relied on immunoSEQ multiplex PCR, and the TCRdb table lists in-frame clones only, not all of them. The sample includes some 60,000 clones, around 90% seen only once; the top ten take about 8.8%. Sequencing was performed on peripheral blood mononuclear cells (PBMCs), taken at baseline. The receptors shown here come from a human donor with classical Hodgkin lymphoma.

The V call is TRBV15, the J call TRBJ2-5; D possibly corresponds to TRBD1 (5 bases). Germline V gives CDR1 LNHNV, CDR2 YYDKDF (reference sequence). The germline V and J ends were trimmed by 1 base and 5 bases, with 14 bases remaining between them. This CDR3 is built from 15 residues. The CDR3 here is CATSRGMGLRETQYF. CDR3 in DNA: TGTGCCACCAGCAGAGGAATGGGGCTGCGGGAGACCCAGTACTTC.

The chain joins TRBV6-6 to TRBJ1-1; 8 positions match TRBD1. V lost 6 bases and J lost 4; bases outside the gene matches: 10. The CDR3 sequence is 15 residues long. Looked up from germline, CDR1 is MNHNY and CDR2 is SVGAGI (reference sequence). In DNA form, the CDR3 reads TGTGCCAGCAGCCCAGCCAAAACAGGGGGCACTGAAGCTTTCTTT. Residues: CASSPAKTGGTEAFF.

The chain joins TRBV29-1 to TRBJ1-5; D is possibly TRBD1 (6 bases). V lost 0 bases and J 0 bases, leaving 18 bases between the germline ends. The germline CDR1 and CDR2 sequences are SQVTM and ANQGSEA. The length of the CDR3 is 18 residues. CDR3: CSVEDGPGAAYSNQPQHF. DNA of the CDR3: TGCAGCGTTGAAGATGGACCGGGGGCGGCCTATAGCAATCAGCCCCAGCATTTT.

This clone was recorded a few times. The chain has TRBV28 and TRBJ1-5; a weak D match, TRBD1 (5 bases). Germline CDR1 is MDHEN and CDR2 is SYDVKM. Trimming took 6 bases from V and 2 from J, leaving 14 bases between them. The CDR3 totals 15 residues. The CDR3 here is CASRQQRGGNQPQHF. CDR3 nucleotide sequence: TGTGCCAGCAGACAGCAAAGGGGTGGCAATCAGCCCCAGCATTTT.

The chain carries TRBV11-2 and TRBJ2-7; D is undetermined. The CDR3 is 14 amino acids. The V end was cut by 1 base, the J end by 4 bases, with 11 bases between. Germline V CDR1 and CDR2: SGHAT, FQNNGV. CDR3 sequence (DNA): TGTGCCAGCAGCTTAGGGGGTGTTGGATACGAGCAGTACTTC. Amino acid sequence: CASSLGGVGYEQYF.

The rearrangement links TRBV29-1 to TRBJ2-7; TRBD2 aligns across 7 bases. In germline, CDR1 is SQVTM, CDR2 ANQGSEA. The CDR3 contains 14 residues. V shed 7 bases and J 7 bases; nucleotides not matched to a gene: 16. CDR3 nucleotide sequence: TGCAGCGCTGCGGGGGATAGGGATTCATGGGAGCAGTACTTC. Its protein is CSAAGDRDSWEQYF.

V gene TRBV11-2 combines with J gene TRBJ1-2; D perhaps matches TRBD1 (5 bases). CDR1 and CDR2 (germline): SGHAT, FQNNGV. Trimming removed 3 bases from V and 7 bases from J, with 15 bases in between. This CDR3 has 14 residues. In DNA, the CDR3 is TGTGCCAGCAGCTTGGGACTATATGGCGGTGGCTACACCTTC. Protein: CASSLGLYGGGYTF. The full variable domain, with the rest looked up from reference TRBV11-2 and TRBJ1-2, is EAGVAQSPRYKIIEKRQSVAFWCNPISGHATLYWYQQILGQGPKLLIQFQNNGVVDDSQLPKDRFSAERLKGVDSTLKIQPAKLEDSAVYLCASSLGLYGGGYTFGSGTRLTVV.

This clone has just a few counts. The chain carries TRBV27 and TRBJ2-7; 7 bases match TRBD2. The CDR3 runs to 14 residues. The germline V gene has CDR1 MNHEY and CDR2 SMNVEV (reference sequence). V lost 8 bases and J lost 7; bases outside the gene matches: 14. CDR3 DNA sequence: TGTGCCAGCGCTGAAATGGGAGGGGATTATGAGCAGTACTTC. Its protein product is CASAEMGGDYEQYF.

V and J are TRBV27 and TRBJ2-5; 7 bases fit TRBD1. This CDR3 contains 16 residues. Germline V gene lookup returns CDR1 MNHEY and CDR2 SMNVEV (reference sequence). The V gene end was trimmed by 5 bases and the J gene end by 7 bases; junction bases not matched to a gene: 16. In DNA, the CDR3 is TGTGCCAGCAGTCTCAGACAGGGCCCCCTAGATCGGACCCAGTACTTC. Residues: CASSLRQGPLDRTQYF.

The genes are TRBV2 and TRBJ2-7; 7 nucleotides line up with TRBD2. This CDR3 contains 13 residues. Germline CDR1 SNHLY, CDR2 FYNNEI. V gave up 8 bases and J gave up 7 bases; unmatched junction bases: 11. The CDR3 loop reads CASRRGELGEQYF. The CDR3 nucleotides are TGTGCCAGCCGTCGGGGGGAGTTGGGTGAGCAGTACTTC. Based on the CDR3 plus reference TRBV2 and TRBJ2-7, the full variable domain is EPEVTQTPSHQVTQMGQEVILRCVPISNHLYFYWYRQILGQKVEFLVSFYNNEISEKSEIFDDQFSVERPDGSNFTLKIRSTKLEDSAMYFCASRRGELGEQYFGPGTRLTVT.

The chain employs TRBV6-5 and TRBJ1-2, with no clear D. This CDR3 contains 14 residues. Germline values: CDR1 MNHEY, CDR2 SVGAGI. V lost 6 bases, J lost 3 bases, and 14 bases lay in between. The CDR3 loop reads CASRTPPDDYGYTF. For the CDR3, the DNA is TGTGCCAGCAGGACACCTCCAGATGACTATGGCTACACCTTC.

This chain joins TRBV11-2 and TRBJ2-2; a possible D gene is TRBD1 (6 bases). Germline assignment: CDR1 SGHAT and CDR2 FQNNGV. With 1 base removed from V and 6 bases from J, the gap between germline ends came to 9 bases. This CDR3 is built from 14 residues. CDR3 sequence: CASSLGGPSGELFF. The CDR3 nucleotides read TGTGCCAGCAGCTTAGGGGGGCCCTCCGGGGAGCTGTTTTTT.

V usage is TRBV10-3 and J usage is TRBJ2-1; D is perhaps TRBD1 (6 bases). CDR1 ENHRY and CDR2 SYGVKD come from the germline V gene. Trimming removed 3 bases at V and 3 bases at J, with 12 bases between. The CDR3 has 15 amino acids. In DNA, the CDR3 is TGTGCCATCAGTGACCAATCAGGGGTCTACAATGAGCAGTTCTTC. Protein product: CAISDQSGVYNEQFF.

This clone was found once. This sequence joins TRBV10-3 and TRBJ2-7, with 9 bases identical to TRBD1. This CDR3 contains 13 residues. The germline gives CDR1 ENHRY, CDR2 SYGVKD. Unmatched junction bases numbered 8, after V lost 10 bases and J lost 4 bases. The CDR3 DNA reads as TGTGCCACCAACCGGGACAGGGTGTACGAGCAGTACTTC. It codes for CATNRDRVYEQYF.

With respect to this clone: Other DNA variants within this sample encode the same CDR3. The V and J genes are TRBV18 and TRBJ2-5; D not resolved. The CDR3 loop spans 11 amino acids. The V end lost 2 bases, the J end lost 4 bases, and 2 bases lay between the germline ends. The V gene's germline CDR1 is KGHSH and CDR2 LQKENI. CDR3 sequence: CASSPGETQYF. CDR3 coding DNA: TGTGCCAGCTCACCAGGAGAGACCCAGTACTTC.

The chain joins TRBV7-9 to TRBJ1-3, with a tentative D call TRBD1 (5 bases). The germline V and J ends were trimmed by 3 bases and 3 bases, with 12 bases remaining between them. Germline V gene data show CDR1 as SEHNR and CDR2 as FQNEAQ (reference sequence). The CDR3 extends over 15 amino acids. The CDR3 loop reads CASSFTRAFGNTIYF. CDR3 DNA: TGTGCCAGCAGCTTCACCAGGGCGTTTGGAAACACCATATATTTT. Looking up the rest from reference TRBV7-9 and TRBJ1-3 gives the full variable domain: DTGVSQNPRHKITKRGQNVTFRCDPISEHNRLYWYRQTLGQGPEFLTYFQNEAQLEKSRLLSDRFSAERPKGSFSTLEIQRTEQGDSAMYLCASSFTRAFGNTIYFGEGSWLTVV.

The chain joins TRBV6-5 to TRBJ2-2; 10 nucleotides align to TRBD1. Germline CDR1 and CDR2: MNHEY and SVGAGI. The CDR3 has 15 amino acids. Losses at the gene ends were 6 bases for V and 7 bases for J; bases not matched to a gene: 8. The CDR3 sequence is CASSHGDRGGGELFF. The DNA of the CDR3 is TGTGCCAGCAGCCACGGGGACAGGGGTGGCGGGGAGCTGTTTTTT.

Concerning this clone itself: The same CDR3 is also encoded by other DNA sequences in this sample. V gene TRBV27 combines with J gene TRBJ2-1, with a weak D call TRBD2 (6 bases). The V gene's germline CDR1 is MNHEY and CDR2 SMNVEV (reference sequence). The V end was cut by 3 bases, the J end by 4 bases, with 10 bases between. CDR3 length: 14 amino acids. CDR3 coding DNA: TGTGCCAGCAGTTTCGGGAGTGGGTACAATGAGCAGTTCTTC. Its translation: CASSFGSGYNEQFF.

The chain has TRBV11-2 and TRBJ1-1; D call uncertain. Germline values: CDR1 SGHAT, CDR2 FQNNGV. V shed 2 bases and J shed 1 base, with 8 bases lying between them. The CDR3 spans 14 residues. The CDR3 loop is CASSLSGWNTEAFF. CDR3 bases: TGTGCCAGCAGCTTATCAGGCTGGAACACTGAAGCTTTCTTT.

The CDR3 DNA is TGTGCCAGCTCCATCTCGGACAGGGGCGGCTACGAGCAGTACTTC. Its translation: CASSISDRGGYEQYF. V is TRBV28 and J is TRBJ2-7; 9 nucleotides line up with TRBD1. Trimming at V came to 8 bases and at J to 3 bases, leaving 11 bases not matched to a gene. This CDR3 contains 15 residues. CDR1 and CDR2 (germline): MDHEN, SYDVKM.

J is TRBJ2-1 and V is TRBV29-1; 10 bases are shared with TRBD1. The J segment lost 3 bases and the V segment lost 4 bases, leaving 6 bases of the junction unmatched. The V gene's germline CDR1 is SQVTM and CDR2 ANQGSEA. This CDR3 is 15 amino acids long. DNA for the CDR3: TGCAGCGTTGGTGGGACAGGGGATAGCTACAATGAGCAGTTCTTC. It encodes CSVGGTGDSYNEQFF.

The chain recombines TRBV6-5 with TRBJ2-7, with 8 positions matching TRBD2. V shed 7 bases and J 2 bases; nucleotides not matched to a gene: 4. Germline V gives CDR1 MNHEY, CDR2 SVGAGI. The CDR3 totals 13 residues. This CDR3 reads CASTGSGAYEQYF. As DNA, the CDR3 is TGTGCCAGCACCGGTAGCGGGGCCTACGAGCAGTACTTC.

This clone came up a few times. The junction shows a germline mismatch at one end, possibly a read error. The CDR3 coding sequence is TGTGCCAGCACTGAAGTACCGCCCCAGCATTTT. Translating gives CASTEVPPQHF. The chain carries TRBV6-1 and TRBJ1-5; D gene uncertain. CDR1 and CDR2 (germline): MNHNS, SASEGT. The CDR3 consists of 11 residues.

The chain recombines TRBV9 with TRBJ2-3, with D unresolved. The V gene's germline CDR1 is SGDLS and CDR2 YYNGEE. The CDR3 is made up of 14 amino acids. V gave up 0 bases and J gave up 6 bases, with 11 bases separating them. The CDR3 coding sequence is TGTGCCAGCAGCGTAGGGGATCTGTGGGATACGCAGTATTTT. As protein: CASSVGDLWDTQYF.

This clone was seen a handful of times. This rearrangement joins TRBV4-1 to TRBJ2-5; maybe TRBD2 (6 bases). CDR3 length equals 17 residues. CDR1 MGHRA and CDR2 YSYEKL come from the germline V gene. Between the trimmed V and J ends, which lost 1 base and 1 base, there was a span of 16 bases. Here the CDR3 reads CASSQVGRGKSQETQYF. The CDR3 region has the DNA TGCGCCAGCAGCCAAGTCGGGCGGGGAAAAAGCCAAGAGACCCAGTACTTC.

The rearrangement joins TRBV2 to TRBJ2-1; tentatively, D is TRBD1 (6 bases). Germline-derived CDR1 and CDR2 are SNHLY and FYNNEI. The length of the CDR3 is 14 residues. Trimming pared 7 bases from V and 6 bases from J, leaving 16 bases between. Written as DNA, the CDR3 is TGTGCCAGCAACAATGAGGGACAAGGCAATGAGCAGTTCTTC. Translating gives CASNNEGQGNEQFF.

The chain couples TRBV28 to TRBJ2-6; D not certain. CDR1 MDHEN and CDR2 SYDVKM come from the germline V gene. This CDR3 has 16 residues. Trimming pared 7 bases from V and 2 bases from J, leaving 15 bases between. This CDR3 is CASTSPVETGANVLTF. DNA for the CDR3: TGTGCCAGCACCTCCCCTGTGGAGACTGGGGCCAACGTCCTGACTTTC.